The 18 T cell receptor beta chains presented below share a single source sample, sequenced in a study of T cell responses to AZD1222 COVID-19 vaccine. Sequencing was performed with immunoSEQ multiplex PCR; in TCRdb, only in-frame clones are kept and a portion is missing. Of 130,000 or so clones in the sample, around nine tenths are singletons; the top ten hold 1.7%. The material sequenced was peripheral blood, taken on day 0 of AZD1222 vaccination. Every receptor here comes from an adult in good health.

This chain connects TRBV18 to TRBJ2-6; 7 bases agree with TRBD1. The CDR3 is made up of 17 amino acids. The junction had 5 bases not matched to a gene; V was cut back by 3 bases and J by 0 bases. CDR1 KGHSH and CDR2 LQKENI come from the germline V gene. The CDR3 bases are TGTGCCAGCTCACCGCTAGGACAGGCCTCTGGGGCCAACGTCCTGACTTTC. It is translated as CASSPLGQASGANVLTF. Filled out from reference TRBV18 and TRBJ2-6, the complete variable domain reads NAGVMQNPRHLVRRRGQEARLRCSPMKGHSHVYWYRQLPEEGLKFMVYLQKENIIDESGMPKERFSAEFPKEGPSILRIQQVVRGDSAAYFCASSPLGQASGANVLTFGAGSRLTVL.

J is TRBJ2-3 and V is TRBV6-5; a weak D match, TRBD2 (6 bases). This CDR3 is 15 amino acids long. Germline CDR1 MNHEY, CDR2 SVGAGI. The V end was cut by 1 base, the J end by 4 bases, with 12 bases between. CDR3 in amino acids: CASSYFGGGPDTQYF. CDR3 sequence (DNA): TGTGCCAGCAGTTACTTTGGAGGAGGGCCAGATACGCAGTATTTT.

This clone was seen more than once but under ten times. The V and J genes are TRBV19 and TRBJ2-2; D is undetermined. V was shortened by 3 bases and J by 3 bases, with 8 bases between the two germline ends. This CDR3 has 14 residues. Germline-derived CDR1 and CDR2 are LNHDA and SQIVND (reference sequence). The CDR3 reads CASSMTWDTGELFF. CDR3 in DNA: TGTGCCAGTAGTATGACGTGGGACACCGGGGAGCTGTTTTTT.

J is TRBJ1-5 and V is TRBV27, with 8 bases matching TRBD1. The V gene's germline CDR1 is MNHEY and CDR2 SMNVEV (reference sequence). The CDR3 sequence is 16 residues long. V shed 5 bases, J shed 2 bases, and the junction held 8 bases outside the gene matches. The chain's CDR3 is CASSRGQGLGNQPQHF. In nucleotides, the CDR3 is TGTGCCAGCAGTCGCGGACAGGGTTTGGGCAATCAGCCCCAGCATTTT.

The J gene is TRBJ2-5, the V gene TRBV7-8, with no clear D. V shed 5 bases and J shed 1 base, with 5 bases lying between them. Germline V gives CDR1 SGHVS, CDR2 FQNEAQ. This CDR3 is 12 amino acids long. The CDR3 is CASSLGQETQYF. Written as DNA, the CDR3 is TGTGCCAGCAGCCTGGGCCAAGAGACCCAGTACTTC.

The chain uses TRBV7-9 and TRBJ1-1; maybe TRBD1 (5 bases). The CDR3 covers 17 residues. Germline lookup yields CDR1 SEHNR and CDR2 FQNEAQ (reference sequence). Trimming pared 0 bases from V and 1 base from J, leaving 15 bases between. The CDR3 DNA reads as TGTGCCAGCAGCTTAGCCCCGGGCGGGGGTCGGAACACTGAAGCTTTCTTT. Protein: CASSLAPGGGRNTEAFF.

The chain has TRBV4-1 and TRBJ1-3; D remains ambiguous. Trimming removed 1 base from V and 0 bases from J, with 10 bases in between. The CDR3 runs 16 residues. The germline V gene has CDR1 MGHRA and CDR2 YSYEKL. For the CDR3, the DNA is TGCGCCAGCAGCCAAGGGTCAGGTCTCTCTGGAAACACCATATATTTT. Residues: CASSQGSGLSGNTIYF.

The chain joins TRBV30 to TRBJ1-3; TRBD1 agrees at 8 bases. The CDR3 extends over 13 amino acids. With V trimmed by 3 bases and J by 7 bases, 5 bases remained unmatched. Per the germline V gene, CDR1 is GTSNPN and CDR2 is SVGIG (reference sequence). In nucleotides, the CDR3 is TGTGCCTGGAGCATAAACAGGGGGAACACCATATATTTT. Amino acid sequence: CAWSINRGNTIYF.

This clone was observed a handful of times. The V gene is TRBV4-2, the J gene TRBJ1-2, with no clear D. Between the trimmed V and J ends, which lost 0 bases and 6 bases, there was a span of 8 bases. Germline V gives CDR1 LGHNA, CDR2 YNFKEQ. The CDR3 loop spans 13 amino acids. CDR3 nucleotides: TGTGCCAGCAGCCAAGATGTTTCACATGGCTACACCTTC. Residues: CASSQDVSHGYTF.

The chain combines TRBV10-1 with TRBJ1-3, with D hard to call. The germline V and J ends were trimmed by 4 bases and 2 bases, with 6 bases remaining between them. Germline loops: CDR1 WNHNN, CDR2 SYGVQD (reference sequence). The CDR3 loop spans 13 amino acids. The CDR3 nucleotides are TGCGCCAGCAGTGGAGGAACTGGAAACACCATATATTTT. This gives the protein CASSGGTGNTIYF.

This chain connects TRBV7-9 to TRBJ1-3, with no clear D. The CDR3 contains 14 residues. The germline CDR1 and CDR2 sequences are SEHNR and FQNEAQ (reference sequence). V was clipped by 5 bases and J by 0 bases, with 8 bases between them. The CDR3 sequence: CASSGLASGNTIYF. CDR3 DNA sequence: TGTGCCAGCAGCGGTTTAGCCTCTGGAAACACCATATATTTT.

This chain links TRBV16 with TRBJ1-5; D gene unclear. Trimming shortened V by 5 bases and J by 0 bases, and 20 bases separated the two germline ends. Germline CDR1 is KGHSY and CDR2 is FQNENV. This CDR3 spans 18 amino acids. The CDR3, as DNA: TGTGCCAGCAGCTTTTGGTCAGCCCGCAAGTATAGCAATCAGCCCCAGCATTTT. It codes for CASSFWSARKYSNQPQHF.

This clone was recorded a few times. The CDR3 protein is CASSPLPSTDTQYF. The CDR3 nucleotides read TGTGCCAGCTCACCGCTCCCCTCCACAGATACGCAGTATTTT. The rearrangement uses TRBV18 and TRBJ2-3; D unclear. Trimming stripped 3 bases from V and 2 bases from J, with 9 bases between. Germline V gene lookup returns CDR1 KGHSH and CDR2 LQKENI. CDR3 length: 14 amino acids.

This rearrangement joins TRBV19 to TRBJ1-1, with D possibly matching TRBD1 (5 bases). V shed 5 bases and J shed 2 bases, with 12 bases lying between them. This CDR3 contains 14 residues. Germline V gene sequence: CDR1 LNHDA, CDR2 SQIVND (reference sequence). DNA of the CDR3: TGTGCCAGTAGTCACGTTGGGGGAAACACTGAAGCTTTCTTT. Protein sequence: CASSHVGGNTEAFF.

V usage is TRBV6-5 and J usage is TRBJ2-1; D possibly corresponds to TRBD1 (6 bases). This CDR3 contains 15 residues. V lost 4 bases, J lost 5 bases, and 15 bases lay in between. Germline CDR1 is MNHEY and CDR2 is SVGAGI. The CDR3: CASSFQGTLDNEQFF. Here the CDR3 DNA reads TGTGCCAGCAGTTTTCAGGGGACGCTTGACAATGAGCAGTTCTTC.

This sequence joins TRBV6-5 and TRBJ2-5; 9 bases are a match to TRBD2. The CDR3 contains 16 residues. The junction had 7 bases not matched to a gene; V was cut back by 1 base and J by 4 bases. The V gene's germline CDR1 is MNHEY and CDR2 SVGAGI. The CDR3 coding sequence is TGTGCCAGCAGTTACTGGGGCGGGGGGGCCGGAGAGACCCAGTACTTC. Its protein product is CASSYWGGGAGETQYF.

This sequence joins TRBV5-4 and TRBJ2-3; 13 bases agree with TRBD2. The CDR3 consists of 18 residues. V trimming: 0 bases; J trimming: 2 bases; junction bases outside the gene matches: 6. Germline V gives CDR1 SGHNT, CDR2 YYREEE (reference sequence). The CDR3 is CASSLGGLAGVNTDTQYF. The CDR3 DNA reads TGTGCCAGCAGCTTGGGTGGACTAGCGGGGGTGAACACAGATACGCAGTATTTT.

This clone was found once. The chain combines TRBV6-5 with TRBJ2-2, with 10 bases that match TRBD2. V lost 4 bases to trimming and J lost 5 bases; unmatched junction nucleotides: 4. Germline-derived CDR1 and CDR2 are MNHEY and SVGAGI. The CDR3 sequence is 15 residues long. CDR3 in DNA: TGTGCCAGCAGTTCCCTAGCGGGAGTTACCGGGGAGCTGTTTTTT. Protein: CASSSLAGVTGELFF.